Listed here is a single T cell receptor beta chain. Its ends do not fully match the called genes, so a read error is possible. These data belong to a study of blood T cell repertoires in COVID-19. Study in general: Samples came from the United States, Italy and Spain, spanning acute and convalescent COVID-19. Sources were T cells, B-cell-depleted T cells, or PBMCs; the material itself was cDNA or gDNA.

CDR3 size: 15 residues. Germline V gene sequence: CDR1 LGHNT, CDR2 FRNRAP. Methods used by the authors: By means of reference gene primer amplification, nucleated cell counts were estimated. Measured with immunoSEQ multiplex PCR; TCRdb has only the in-frame clones, and not every one. V and J calls and clone size are those listed in that table; D and trimming were worked out from the DNA. The data contain under 150,000 clones, around 78% of them seen just once; the ten biggest clones take up over 2%. This rearrangement joins TRBV12-5 to TRBJ1-6, with TRBD1 matching 7 bases. Sequenced material: peripheral blood. The sequence derives from a man aged 25 to 40 with acute or convalescent COVID-19. CDR3 amino acids: CASGPRGTANSPFHF. CDR3 bases: TGTGCTAGTGGCCCCAGAGGGACAGCAAATTCACCCTTCCACTTT.